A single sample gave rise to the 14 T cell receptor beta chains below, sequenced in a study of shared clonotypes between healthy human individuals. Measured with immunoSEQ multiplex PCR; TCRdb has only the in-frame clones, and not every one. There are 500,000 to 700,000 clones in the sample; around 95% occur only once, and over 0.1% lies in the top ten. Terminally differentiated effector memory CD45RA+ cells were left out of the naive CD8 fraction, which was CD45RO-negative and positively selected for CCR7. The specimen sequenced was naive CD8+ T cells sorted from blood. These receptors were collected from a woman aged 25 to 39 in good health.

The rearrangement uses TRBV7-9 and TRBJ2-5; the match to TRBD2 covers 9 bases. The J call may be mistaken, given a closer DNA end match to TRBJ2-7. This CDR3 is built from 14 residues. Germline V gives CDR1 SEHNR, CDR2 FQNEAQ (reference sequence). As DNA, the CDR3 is TGTGCCAGCAGCTTAGTAGCGGGAGCCTACGAGCAGTACTTC. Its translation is CASSLVAGAYEQYF.

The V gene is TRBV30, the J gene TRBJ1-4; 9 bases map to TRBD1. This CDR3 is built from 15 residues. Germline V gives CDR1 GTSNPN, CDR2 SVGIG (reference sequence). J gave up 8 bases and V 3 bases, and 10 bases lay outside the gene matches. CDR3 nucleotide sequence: TGTGCCTGGAGCTCCGGGACAGGGCCTCTGGAAAAACTGTTTTTT. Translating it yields CAWSSGTGPLEKLFF.

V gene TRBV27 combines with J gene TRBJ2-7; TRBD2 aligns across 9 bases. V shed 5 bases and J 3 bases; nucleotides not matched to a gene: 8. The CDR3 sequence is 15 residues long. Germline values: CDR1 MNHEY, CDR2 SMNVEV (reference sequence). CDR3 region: CASSVSGLAGYEQYF. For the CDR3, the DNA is TGTGCCAGCAGTGTCTCGGGACTAGCAGGCTACGAGCAGTACTTC.

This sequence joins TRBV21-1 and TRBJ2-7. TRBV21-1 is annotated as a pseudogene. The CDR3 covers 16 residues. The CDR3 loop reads CASSRPPGPGPYEQYF. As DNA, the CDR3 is TGTGCCAGCAGCCGACCCCCGGGACCGGGTCCCTACGAGCAGTACTTC.

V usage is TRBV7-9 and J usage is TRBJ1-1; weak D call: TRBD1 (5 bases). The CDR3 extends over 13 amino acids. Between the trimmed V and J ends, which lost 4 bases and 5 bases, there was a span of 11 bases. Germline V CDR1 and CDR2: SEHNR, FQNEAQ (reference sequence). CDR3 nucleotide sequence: TGTGCCAGCAGCTCACCGGGGGAGACTGAAGCTTTCTTT. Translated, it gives CASSSPGETEAFF.

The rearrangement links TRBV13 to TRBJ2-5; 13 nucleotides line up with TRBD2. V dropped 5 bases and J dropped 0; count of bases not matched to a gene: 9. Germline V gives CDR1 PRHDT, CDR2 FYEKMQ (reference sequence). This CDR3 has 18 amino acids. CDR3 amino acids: CASSLTPGLAGHQETQYF. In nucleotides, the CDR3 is TGTGCCAGCAGCCTTACTCCGGGACTAGCGGGACACCAAGAGACCCAGTACTTC.

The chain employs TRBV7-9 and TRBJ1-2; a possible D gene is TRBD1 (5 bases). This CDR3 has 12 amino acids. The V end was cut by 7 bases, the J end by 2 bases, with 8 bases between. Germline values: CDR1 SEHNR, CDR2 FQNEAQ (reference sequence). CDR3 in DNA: TGTGCCAGCACTGGGGCGAACTATGGCTACACCTTC. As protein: CASTGANYGYTF.

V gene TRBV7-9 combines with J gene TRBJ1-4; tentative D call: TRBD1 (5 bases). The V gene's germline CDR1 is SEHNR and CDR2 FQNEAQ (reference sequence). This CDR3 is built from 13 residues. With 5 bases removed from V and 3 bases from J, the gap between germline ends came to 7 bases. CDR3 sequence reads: CASSRDPNEKLFF. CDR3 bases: TGTGCCAGCAGCCGGGACCCTAATGAAAAACTGTTTTTT.

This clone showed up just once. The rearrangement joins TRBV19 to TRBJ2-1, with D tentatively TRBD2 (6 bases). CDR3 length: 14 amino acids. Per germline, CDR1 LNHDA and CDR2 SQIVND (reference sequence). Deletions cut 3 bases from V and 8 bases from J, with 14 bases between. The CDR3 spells CASSIWGLRDEQFF. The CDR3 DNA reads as TGTGCCAGTAGTATTTGGGGACTCCGCGATGAGCAGTTCTTC.

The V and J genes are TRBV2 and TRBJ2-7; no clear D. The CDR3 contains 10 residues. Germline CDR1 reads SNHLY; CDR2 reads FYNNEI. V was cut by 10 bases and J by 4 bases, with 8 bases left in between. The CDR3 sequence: CATTVYEQYF. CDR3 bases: TGTGCCACCACGGTGTACGAGCAGTACTTC.

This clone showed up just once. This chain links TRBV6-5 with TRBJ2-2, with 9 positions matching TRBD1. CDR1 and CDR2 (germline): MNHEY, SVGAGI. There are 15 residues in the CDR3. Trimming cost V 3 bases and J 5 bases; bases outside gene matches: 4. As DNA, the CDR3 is TGTGCCAGCAGTTATACAGGGGGCGGTACCGGGGAGCTGTTTTTT. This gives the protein CASSYTGGGTGELFF.

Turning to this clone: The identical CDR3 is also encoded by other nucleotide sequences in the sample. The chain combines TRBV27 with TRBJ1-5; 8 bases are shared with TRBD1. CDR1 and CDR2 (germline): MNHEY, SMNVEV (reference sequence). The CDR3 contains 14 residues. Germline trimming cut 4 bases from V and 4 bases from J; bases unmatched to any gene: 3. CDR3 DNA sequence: TGTGCCAGCAGTTATCGGACAGGGAATCAGCCCCAGCATTTT. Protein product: CASSYRTGNQPQHF.

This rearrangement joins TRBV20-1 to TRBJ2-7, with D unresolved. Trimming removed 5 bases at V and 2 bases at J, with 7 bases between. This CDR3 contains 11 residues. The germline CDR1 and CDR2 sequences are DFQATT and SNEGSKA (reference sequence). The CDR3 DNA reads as TGCAGTGCTCCCTTCGCCTACGAGCAGTACTTC. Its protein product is CSAPFAYEQYF.

The DNA for the CDR3 is TGTGCCAGCAGTTCAGCCCGAGGACTAGCTGTATCAGATACGCAGTATTTT. It yields the protein CASSSARGLAVSDTQYF. The V call is TRBV28, the J call TRBJ2-3; 8 positions match TRBD2. From germline, CDR1 is MDHEN and CDR2 SYDVKM. The CDR3 contains 17 residues. V shed 4 bases, J shed 4 bases, and the junction held 13 bases outside the gene matches.